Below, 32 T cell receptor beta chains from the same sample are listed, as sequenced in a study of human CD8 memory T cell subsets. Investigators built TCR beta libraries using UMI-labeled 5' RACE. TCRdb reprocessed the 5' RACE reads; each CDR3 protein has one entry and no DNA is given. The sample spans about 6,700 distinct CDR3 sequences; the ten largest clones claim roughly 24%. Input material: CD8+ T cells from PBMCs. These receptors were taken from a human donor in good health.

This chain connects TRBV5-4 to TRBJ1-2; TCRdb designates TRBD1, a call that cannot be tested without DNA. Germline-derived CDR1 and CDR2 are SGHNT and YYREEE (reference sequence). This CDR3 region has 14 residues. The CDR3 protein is CASSATGSNYGYTF.

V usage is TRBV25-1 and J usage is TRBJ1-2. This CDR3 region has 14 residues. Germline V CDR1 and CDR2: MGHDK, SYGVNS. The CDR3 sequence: CASSHLGDGYGYTF.

The CDR3 protein is CASRMTESYEQYF. J is TRBJ2-7 and V is TRBV2; TCRdb proposes TRBD1, but this gene call is untestable without DNA. Germline V gene data show CDR1 as SNHLY and CDR2 as FYNNEI. The CDR3 is made up of 13 amino acids.

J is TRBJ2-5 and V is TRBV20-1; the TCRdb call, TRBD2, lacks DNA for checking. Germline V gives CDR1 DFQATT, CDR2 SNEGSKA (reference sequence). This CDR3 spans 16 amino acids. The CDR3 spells CSARDGGLAGVQTQYF.

CDR3 sequence: CSVRTSGVEQFF. The chain joins TRBV29-1 to TRBJ2-1; the TCRdb call, TRBD2, lacks DNA for checking. This CDR3 region has 12 residues. Germline lookup yields CDR1 SQVTM and CDR2 ANQGSEA.

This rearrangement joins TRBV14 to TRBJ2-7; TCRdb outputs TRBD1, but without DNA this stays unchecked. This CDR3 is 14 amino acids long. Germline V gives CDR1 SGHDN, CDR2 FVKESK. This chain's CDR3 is CASSQEDRPYEQYF.

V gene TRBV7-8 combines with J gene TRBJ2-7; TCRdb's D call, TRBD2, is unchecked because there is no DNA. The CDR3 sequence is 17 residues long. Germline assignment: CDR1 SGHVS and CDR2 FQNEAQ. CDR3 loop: CASSLAGGGPGSYEQYF. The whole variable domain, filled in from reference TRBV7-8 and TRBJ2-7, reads GAGVSQSPRYKVAKRGQDVALRCDPISGHVSLFWYQQALGQGPEFLTYFQNEAQLDKSGLPSDRFFAERPEGSVSTLKIQRTQQEDSAVYLCASSLAGGGPGSYEQYFGPGTRLTVT.

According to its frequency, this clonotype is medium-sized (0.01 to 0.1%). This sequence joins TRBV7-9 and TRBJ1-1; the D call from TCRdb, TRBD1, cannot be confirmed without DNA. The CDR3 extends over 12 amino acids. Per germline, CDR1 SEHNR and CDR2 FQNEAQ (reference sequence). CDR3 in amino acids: CASSDGQGGAFF.

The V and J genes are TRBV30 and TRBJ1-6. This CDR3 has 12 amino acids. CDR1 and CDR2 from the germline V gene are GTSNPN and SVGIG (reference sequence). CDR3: CAWTVGWRPLHF.

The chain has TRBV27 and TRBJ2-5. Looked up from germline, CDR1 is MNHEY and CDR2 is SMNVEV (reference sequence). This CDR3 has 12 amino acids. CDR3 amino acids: CASSFHQETQYF.

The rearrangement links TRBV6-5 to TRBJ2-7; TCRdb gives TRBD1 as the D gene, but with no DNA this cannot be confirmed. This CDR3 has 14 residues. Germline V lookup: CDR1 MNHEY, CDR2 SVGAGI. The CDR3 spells CASSYFGQAYEQYF.

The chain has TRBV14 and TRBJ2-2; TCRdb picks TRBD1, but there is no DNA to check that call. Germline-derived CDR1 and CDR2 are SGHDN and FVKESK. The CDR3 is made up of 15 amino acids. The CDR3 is CASSHPAGVAGELFF.

The chain's CDR3 is CASSPNGRENTGELFF. The chain employs TRBV7-9 and TRBJ2-2; TCRdb's D call, TRBD2, is unchecked because there is no DNA. This CDR3 is 16 amino acids long. CDR1 is SEHNR, CDR2 FQNEAQ, per germline (reference sequence).

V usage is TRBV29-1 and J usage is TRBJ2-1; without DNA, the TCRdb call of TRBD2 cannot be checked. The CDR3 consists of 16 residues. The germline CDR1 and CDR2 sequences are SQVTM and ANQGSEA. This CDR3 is CSVDPLTPAREGEQFF.

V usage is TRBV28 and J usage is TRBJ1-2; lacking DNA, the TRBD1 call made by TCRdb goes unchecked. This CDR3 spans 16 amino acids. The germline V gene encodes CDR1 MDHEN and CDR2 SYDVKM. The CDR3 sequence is CASSIPGQGRAYGYTF.

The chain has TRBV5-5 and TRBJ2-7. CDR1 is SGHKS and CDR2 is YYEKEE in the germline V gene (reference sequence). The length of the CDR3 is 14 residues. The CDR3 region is CASSLVHGSYEQYF.

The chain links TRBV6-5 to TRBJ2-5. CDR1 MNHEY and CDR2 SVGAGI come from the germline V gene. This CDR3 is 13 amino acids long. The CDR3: CASSYPGGETQYF.

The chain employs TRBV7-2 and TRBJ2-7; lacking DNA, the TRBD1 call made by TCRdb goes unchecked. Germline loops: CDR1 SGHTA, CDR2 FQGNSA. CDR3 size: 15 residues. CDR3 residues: CASSPGTGHSYEQYF.

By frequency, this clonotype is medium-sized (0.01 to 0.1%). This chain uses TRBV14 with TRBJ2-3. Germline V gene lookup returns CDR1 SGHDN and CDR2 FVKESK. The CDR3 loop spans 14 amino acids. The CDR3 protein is CASSPMQFTDTQYF.

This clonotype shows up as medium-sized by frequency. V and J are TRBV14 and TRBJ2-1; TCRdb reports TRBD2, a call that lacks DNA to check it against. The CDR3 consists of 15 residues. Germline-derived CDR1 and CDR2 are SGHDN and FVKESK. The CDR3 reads CASSPEVAGLNEQFF.

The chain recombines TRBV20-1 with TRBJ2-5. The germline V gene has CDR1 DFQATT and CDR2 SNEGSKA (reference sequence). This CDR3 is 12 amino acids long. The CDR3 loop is CSAHSQDGTQYF.

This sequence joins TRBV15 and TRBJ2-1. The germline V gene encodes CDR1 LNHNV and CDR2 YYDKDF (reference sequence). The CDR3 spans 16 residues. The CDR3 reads CATSGQDALSYNEQFF.

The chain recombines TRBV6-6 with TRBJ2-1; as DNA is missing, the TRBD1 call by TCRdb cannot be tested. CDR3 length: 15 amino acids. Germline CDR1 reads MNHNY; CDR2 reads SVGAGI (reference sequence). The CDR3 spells CASSEVRGPYNEQFF.

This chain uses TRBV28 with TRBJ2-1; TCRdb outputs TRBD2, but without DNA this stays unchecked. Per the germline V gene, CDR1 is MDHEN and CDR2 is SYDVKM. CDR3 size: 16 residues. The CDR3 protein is CASSASTSGVYNEQFF.

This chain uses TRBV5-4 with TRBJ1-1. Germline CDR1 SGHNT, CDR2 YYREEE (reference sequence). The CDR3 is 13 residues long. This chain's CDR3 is CASSFAVGTEAFF.

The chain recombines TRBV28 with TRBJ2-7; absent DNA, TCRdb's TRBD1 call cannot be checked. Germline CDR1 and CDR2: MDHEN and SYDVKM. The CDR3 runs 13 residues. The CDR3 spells CASSLDRAYEQYF.

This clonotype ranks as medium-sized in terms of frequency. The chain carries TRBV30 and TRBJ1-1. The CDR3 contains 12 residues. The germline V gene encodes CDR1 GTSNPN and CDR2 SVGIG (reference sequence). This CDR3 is CAWSVLNTEAFF. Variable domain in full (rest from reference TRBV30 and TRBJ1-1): SQTIHQWPATLVQPVGSPLSLECTVEGTSNPNLYWYRQAAGRGLQLLFYSVGIGQISSEVPQNLSASRPQDRQFILSSKKLLLSDSGFYLCAWSVLNTEAFFGQGTRLTVV.

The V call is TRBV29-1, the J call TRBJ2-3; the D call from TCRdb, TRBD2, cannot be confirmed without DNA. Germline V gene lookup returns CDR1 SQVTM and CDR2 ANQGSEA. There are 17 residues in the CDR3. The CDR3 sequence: CSVGGMVAGASTDTQYF.

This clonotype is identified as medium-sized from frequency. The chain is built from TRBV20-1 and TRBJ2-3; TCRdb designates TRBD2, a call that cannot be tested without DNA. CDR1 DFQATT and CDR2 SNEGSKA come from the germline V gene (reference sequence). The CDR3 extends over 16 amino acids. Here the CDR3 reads CSARDTGDFGTDTQYF.

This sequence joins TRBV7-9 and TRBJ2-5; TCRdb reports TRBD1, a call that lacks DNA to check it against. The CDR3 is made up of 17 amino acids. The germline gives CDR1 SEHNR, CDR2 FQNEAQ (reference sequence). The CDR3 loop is CASSSTKTGQGLETQYF.

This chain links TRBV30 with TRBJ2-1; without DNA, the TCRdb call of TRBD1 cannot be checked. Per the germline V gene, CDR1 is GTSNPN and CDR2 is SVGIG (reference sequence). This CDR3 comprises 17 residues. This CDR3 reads CAWSTGSGRRSYNEQFF.

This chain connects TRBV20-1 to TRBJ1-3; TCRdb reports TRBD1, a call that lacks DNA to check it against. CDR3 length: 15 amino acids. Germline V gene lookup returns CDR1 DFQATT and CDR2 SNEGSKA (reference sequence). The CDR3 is CSASMTGDPGNTIYF.